The 31 T cell receptor beta chains reported below all come from one sample, sequenced in a study of T cell changes during pregnancy in multiple sclerosis. Method: immunoSEQ multiplex PCR; TCRdb's copy keeps in-frame clones and lacks some. The table lists under 70,000 clones, about nine tenths of them singletons. The sequenced sample was peripheral blood, obtained after pregnancy. The receptors shown here come from a female donor in good health, enrolled as a control in a pregnancy study.

This clone was detected only once. The rearrangement links TRBV4-1 to TRBJ2-7; TRBD2 matches 13 bases. Germline V lookup: CDR1 MGHRA, CDR2 YSYEKL. CDR3 length equals 15 residues. Trimming took 3 bases from V and 3 from J; bases not matched to a gene: 2. CDR3 region: CASSQGLAGSYEQYF. For the CDR3, the DNA is TGCGCCAGCAGCCAGGGACTAGCGGGGAGCTACGAGCAGTACTTC.

This clone was counted a single time. The genes are TRBV5-4 and TRBJ1-4, with unresolved D. The V end lost 4 bases, the J end lost 0 bases, and 10 bases lay between the germline ends. Germline V gene sequence: CDR1 SGHNT, CDR2 YYREEE (reference sequence). There are 15 residues in the CDR3. Here the CDR3 DNA reads TGTGCCAGCAGCCCAGCGGGGACAACTAATGAAAAACTGTTTTTT. Its translation: CASSPAGTTNEKLFF.

The chain carries TRBV5-5 and TRBJ1-6, with no clear D. Germline V lookup: CDR1 SGHKS, CDR2 YYEKEE (reference sequence). Trimming pared 0 bases from V and 0 bases from J, leaving 7 bases between. The CDR3 loop spans 16 amino acids. As DNA, the CDR3 is TGTGCCAGCAGCTTGGGAGGTCCCTCCTATAATTCACCCCTCCACTTT. It translates to CASSLGGPSYNSPLHF.

This clone was detected once. The V gene is TRBV29-1, the J gene TRBJ2-1, with TRBD1 matching 8 bases. J was trimmed by 0 bases and V by 5 bases; bases with no gene match: 9. CDR3 length: 16 residues. Germline loops: CDR1 SQVTM, CDR2 ANQGSEA. Written as DNA, the CDR3 is TGCAGCGTTACGAAAAAGACAGGGGTCTCCTACAATGAGCAGTTCTTC. Encoded protein: CSVTKKTGVSYNEQFF.

The chain links TRBV10-3 to TRBJ1-1; 7 nucleotides agree with TRBD1. With 3 bases clipped from V and 10 bases from J, the junction kept 11 bases outside the gene matches. Germline V gene lookup returns CDR1 ENHRY and CDR2 SYGVKD. This CDR3 has 14 amino acids. The chain's CDR3 is CAISEYQTGSGAFF. CDR3 in DNA: TGTGCCATCAGTGAATACCAGACAGGGTCCGGAGCTTTCTTT.

V and J are TRBV27 and TRBJ1-2; weak D call: TRBD1 (5 bases). Germline V gives CDR1 MNHEY, CDR2 SMNVEV (reference sequence). This CDR3 region has 14 residues. Trimming removed 0 bases from V and 6 bases from J, with 11 bases in between. CDR3 region: CASSLSPGMDGYTF. The CDR3 DNA follows: TGTGCCAGCAGTTTATCGCCAGGGATGGATGGCTACACCTTC.

V usage is TRBV9 and J usage is TRBJ1-2; no clear D gene. Per germline, CDR1 SGDLS and CDR2 YYNGEE. Trimming took 3 bases from V and 0 from J, leaving 12 bases between them. The CDR3 totals 15 residues. The chain's CDR3 is CASSGDGEANYGYTF. CDR3 coding DNA: TGTGCCAGCAGCGGTGACGGAGAAGCTAACTATGGCTACACCTTC.

The CDR3 here is CASSVGTGGNYGYTF. The DNA of the CDR3 is TGTGCCAGCAGCGTCGGGACAGGGGGTAACTATGGCTACACCTTC. The chain combines TRBV9 with TRBJ1-2; 11 bases are shared with TRBD1. There are 15 residues in the CDR3. Trimming removed 2 bases from V and 1 base from J; junction bases left unmatched: 1. Germline values: CDR1 SGDLS, CDR2 YYNGEE.

This clone was found once. This rearrangement joins TRBV7-3 to TRBJ2-7; 11 nucleotides agree with TRBD1. The trim removed 4 bases at V and 6 bases at J, leaving 5 bases unmatched. There are 14 residues in the CDR3. In germline, CDR1 is SGHTA, CDR2 FQGTGA. CDR3 DNA: TGTGCCAGCAGCTACCCCGGGACAGGGGGCGAGCAGTACTTC. This sequence encodes CASSYPGTGGEQYF.

Note on this clone: A junction boundary mismatches the germline segment, possibly from a read error. The rearrangement uses TRBV5-1 and TRBJ1-2; 8 nucleotides line up with TRBD1. The CDR3 contains 14 residues. Germline CDR1 SGHRS, CDR2 YFSETQ. The CDR3 reads CASSSSGTGRTPRF. The CDR3 nucleotides read TGCGCCAGCAGCTCCTCCGGGACAGGTCGTACCCCGCGCTTC.

The chain joins TRBV12-5 to TRBJ1-5, with D maybe TRBD1 (5 bases). The CDR3 has 18 residues. V lost 1 base, J lost 2 bases, and 18 bases lay in between. The V gene's germline CDR1 is LGHNT and CDR2 FRNRAP. CDR3: CASGLAGQVIGGNQPQHF. For the CDR3, the DNA is TGTGCTAGTGGTTTGGCAGGGCAGGTTATAGGGGGCAATCAGCCCCAGCATTTT.

The chain carries TRBV6-6 and TRBJ2-1; D ambiguous. Per the germline V gene, CDR1 is MNHNY and CDR2 is SVGAGI (reference sequence). Trimming cost V 5 bases and J 3 bases, with 11 bases left between them. The CDR3 extends over 14 amino acids. CDR3 amino acids: CASSPNGLYNEQFF. The CDR3 DNA sequence: TGTGCCAGCAGTCCGAACGGTCTCTACAATGAGCAGTTCTTC.

J is TRBJ1-6 and V is TRBV7-3, with TRBD1 as a possible D gene (6 bases). V was shortened by 2 bases and J by 8 bases, with 10 bases between the two germline ends. The length of the CDR3 is 14 residues. Germline V gene data show CDR1 as SGHTA and CDR2 as FQGTGA. CDR3: CASSLQQGDSPLHF. Here the CDR3 DNA reads TGTGCCAGCAGCTTACAACAGGGAGATTCACCCCTCCACTTT.

The V gene is TRBV11-3, the J gene TRBJ1-2; 9 positions match TRBD1. Unmatched junction bases numbered 12, after V lost 6 bases and J lost 7 bases. The CDR3 spans 15 residues. Germline CDR1 is SGHNT and CDR2 is YENEEA. The CDR3 spells CASRDRTGEGFGYTF. Here the CDR3 DNA reads TGTGCCAGCAGGGATCGGACAGGGGAAGGATTTGGCTACACCTTC.

The chain recombines TRBV12-5 with TRBJ2-3; TRBD2 might be the D (7 bases). The V end was cut by 0 bases, the J end by 6 bases, with 25 bases between. There are 19 residues in the CDR3. CDR1 and CDR2 from the germline V gene are LGHNT and FRNRAP. The CDR3 is CASGLVLDRGGLVMDTQYF. The CDR3 DNA follows: TGTGCTAGTGGTTTGGTACTGGACCGCGGGGGCTTGGTTATGGATACGCAGTATTTT.

V usage is TRBV4-1 and J usage is TRBJ2-5; D unresolved. The germline V gene has CDR1 MGHRA and CDR2 YSYEKL. The CDR3 is 12 residues long. Trimming took off 4 bases at V and 0 bases at J, with 3 bases between the two ends. Here the CDR3 DNA reads TGCGCCAGCAGCCCCGACCAAGAGACCCAGTACTTC. Protein product: CASSPDQETQYF.

The gene calls are TRBV9 and TRBJ2-3; TRBD2 matches 13 bases. V gave up 4 bases and J gave up 0 bases; unmatched junction bases: 8. The CDR3 contains 18 residues. CDR1 is SGDLS and CDR2 is YYNGEE in the germline V gene. The CDR3 protein is CASSLRLAGGSSTDTQYF. The CDR3 bases are TGTGCCAGCAGCCTTCGACTAGCGGGGGGTTCTAGCACAGATACGCAGTATTTT.

Points on this clone: Being one base from a much bigger clone, this may be a read error. Within the sample, other DNA sequences also encode this same CDR3. CDR3 DNA sequence: TGTGCCACCTCAAGGGGTGAGGGGGCACCCCTCCACTTT. Its protein product is CATSRGEGAPLHF. The chain couples TRBV6-6 to TRBJ1-6; perhaps TRBD1 as D (6 bases). The V end lost 10 bases, the J end lost 11 bases, and 18 bases lay between the germline ends. Germline lookup yields CDR1 MNHNY and CDR2 SVGAGI (reference sequence). There are 13 residues in the CDR3.

The chain employs TRBV6-6 and TRBJ2-7, with TRBD2 identical over 12 bases. Unmatched junction bases numbered 6, after V lost 5 bases and J lost 4 bases. This CDR3 region has 15 residues. In germline, CDR1 is MNHNY, CDR2 SVGAGI (reference sequence). CDR3 nucleotide sequence: TGTGCCAGCAGTCTGACTAGCGGGGGATATTACGAGCAGTACTTC. Protein: CASSLTSGGYYEQYF.

This chain's CDR3 is CAVGGLGNQPQHF. CDR3 nucleotides: TGTGCCGTCGGAGGGTTGGGCAATCAGCCCCAGCATTTT. The chain uses TRBV10-3 and TRBJ1-5; D remains ambiguous. The ends were cut back, 11 bases at V and 2 bases at J, with 13 bases in the middle. Germline V CDR1 and CDR2: ENHRY, SYGVKD. The CDR3 is made up of 13 amino acids.

This CDR3 reads CASSDSGQGIYGYTF. The CDR3 bases are TGTGCCAGCAGTGACTCCGGACAGGGTATCTATGGCTACACCTTC. This rearrangement joins TRBV25-1 to TRBJ1-2, with 8 bases lining up with TRBD1. This CDR3 spans 15 amino acids. Germline trimming cut 3 bases from V and 4 bases from J; bases unmatched to any gene: 7. Germline loops: CDR1 MGHDK, CDR2 SYGVNS.

The chain's CDR3 is CASSARRGGMNYGYTF. As DNA, the CDR3 is TGTGCCAGCAGCGCCCGAAGGGGGGGCATGAACTATGGCTACACCTTC. The chain has TRBV9 and TRBJ1-2, with a possible D match to TRBD1 (6 bases). Germline values: CDR1 SGDLS, CDR2 YYNGEE. The ends were cut back, 3 bases at V and 2 bases at J, with 17 bases in the middle. There are 16 residues in the CDR3.

The chain employs TRBV4-3 and TRBJ2-1, with TRBD2 matching over 9 bases. The CDR3 loop spans 17 amino acids. V lost 0 bases, J lost 4 bases, and 7 bases stayed unmatched. Germline values: CDR1 LGHNA, CDR2 YSLEER. The CDR3 coding sequence is TGCGCCAGCAGCCAAGATACGGCGGGGGGGCGGTACAATGAGCAGTTCTTC. This translates into CASSQDTAGGRYNEQFF.

The rearrangement links TRBV27 to TRBJ2-4; TRBD1 matches at 7 bases. The V segment lost 3 bases and the J segment 13 bases; nucleotides outside the gene matches: 6. Germline assignment: CDR1 MNHEY and CDR2 SMNVEV (reference sequence). The CDR3 extends over 12 amino acids. The CDR3 nucleotides are TGTGCCAGCAGTTTTGTAGGGGGCAGGCAGTACTTC. Translated: CASSFVGGRQYF.

The CDR3 region is CASSLSGPEGWEDQPQHF. DNA of the CDR3: TGTGCCAGCAGTTTATCGGGGCCTGAGGGCTGGGAGGATCAGCCCCAGCATTTT. V gene TRBV27 combines with J gene TRBJ1-5, with D perhaps matching TRBD1 (5 bases). The V and J ends lost 0 bases and 5 bases respectively, with 20 bases between them. Germline lookup yields CDR1 MNHEY and CDR2 SMNVEV (reference sequence). The CDR3 runs to 18 residues.

The chain links TRBV6-5 to TRBJ2-1; TRBD1 aligns across 7 bases. Germline values: CDR1 MNHEY, CDR2 SVGAGI. CDR3 size: 15 residues. J lost 2 bases, V lost 4 bases, and 5 bases had no gene match. CDR3 sequence (DNA): TGTGCCAGCAGTTCTGACAGGGTCGCCTACAATGAGCAGTTCTTC. Its protein product is CASSSDRVAYNEQFF.

The V gene is TRBV6-5, the J gene TRBJ1-5; TRBD1 might be the D (6 bases). From germline, CDR1 is MNHEY and CDR2 SVGAGI. This CDR3 is 14 amino acids long. Between the trimmed V and J ends, which lost 6 bases and 3 bases, there was a span of 12 bases. Here the CDR3 reads CASRTGDVNQPQHF. CDR3 bases: TGTGCCAGCAGGACAGGCGACGTCAATCAGCCCCAGCATTTT.

This rearrangement joins TRBV27 to TRBJ1-4, with a tentative D call TRBD1 (5 bases). The CDR3 runs 14 residues. V was shortened by 6 bases and J by 8 bases, with 16 bases between the two germline ends. Germline loops: CDR1 MNHEY, CDR2 SMNVEV (reference sequence). CDR3 loop: CASRERGGDEKLFF. The CDR3 nucleotides are TGTGCCAGCAGGGAGAGGGGAGGAGACGAAAAACTGTTTTTT. Looking up the rest from reference TRBV27 and TRBJ1-4 gives the full variable domain: EAQVTQNPRYLITVTGKKLTVTCSQNMNHEYMSWYRQDPGLGLRQIYYSMNVEVTDKGDVPEGYKVSRKEKRNFPLILESPSPNQTSLYFCASRERGGDEKLFFGSGTQLSVL.

The chain is built from TRBV9 and TRBJ2-1, with 9 bases lining up with TRBD2. V was pared by 0 bases and J by 6 bases, with 7 bases of the junction left unmatched. The CDR3 totals 16 residues. Looked up from germline, CDR1 is SGDLS and CDR2 is YYNGEE. CDR3 loop: CASSVGGSGGLNEQFF. The CDR3 DNA sequence: TGTGCCAGCAGCGTAGGAGGGAGCGGGGGGCTCAATGAGCAGTTCTTC.

The chain couples TRBV11-3 to TRBJ1-6, with 10 bases that match TRBD1. The CDR3 is 15 amino acids. Germline CDR1 SGHNT, CDR2 YENEEA. The V segment lost 5 bases and the J segment 7 bases; nucleotides outside the gene matches: 5. The CDR3 sequence: CASSLTGGGNSPLHF. The CDR3 DNA reads TGTGCCAGCAGCCTGACAGGGGGCGGCAATTCACCCCTCCACTTT.

The chain joins TRBV11-1 to TRBJ2-1; 12 bases agree with TRBD2. J lost 4 bases, V lost 6 bases, and 4 bases had no gene match. CDR3 length: 15 amino acids. Looked up from germline, CDR1 is SGHAT and CDR2 is FQDESV (reference sequence). The CDR3 bases are TGTGCCAGCAGGCTGGGGACTAGCGGGTACAATGAGCAGTTCTTC. Amino acid sequence: CASRLGTSGYNEQFF.